The 30 T cell receptor beta chains presented below share a single source sample, sequenced in a study of blood T cell repertoires in COVID-19. Assay: immunoSEQ multiplex PCR; the TCRdb copy retains only in-frame clones and omits some. The data hold around 100,000 clones, with about 85% observed a single time. Sequenced input: peripheral blood. These receptors originate from a human donor in a cohort sampled during active COVID-19.

V is TRBV9 and J is TRBJ1-2; D remains unclear. The CDR3 covers 16 residues. The V end lost 0 bases, the J end lost 4 bases, and 16 bases lay between the germline ends. Germline CDR1 reads SGDLS; CDR2 reads YYNGEE. CDR3 sequence: CASSVEPQEVSYGYTF. CDR3 in DNA: TGTGCCAGCAGCGTAGAGCCCCAGGAGGTATCCTATGGCTACACCTTC.

This rearrangement joins TRBV14 to TRBJ1-1; D is undetermined. CDR1 is SGHDN, CDR2 FVKESK, per germline. The CDR3 consists of 12 residues. V dropped 5 bases and J dropped 2 bases, with 6 bases sitting between them. The CDR3 DNA is TGTGCCAGCAGCGTTTATAACACTGAAGCTTTCTTT. This sequence encodes CASSVYNTEAFF.

This clone was detected once. The chain combines TRBV6-6 with TRBJ2-1, with 7 bases that match TRBD2. J gave up 4 bases and V 2 bases, and 8 bases lay outside the gene matches. The CDR3 sequence is 16 residues long. CDR1 is MNHNY and CDR2 is SVGAGI in the germline V gene (reference sequence). Written as DNA, the CDR3 is TGTGCCAGCAGTTACGGGCGGGAGCTAGTTTACAATGAGCAGTTCTTC. Translating it yields CASSYGRELVYNEQFF.

The chain combines TRBV10-3 with TRBJ2-3; TRBD2 aligns across 8 bases. J gave up 5 bases and V 6 bases, and 10 bases lay outside the gene matches. This CDR3 is 15 amino acids long. Germline V CDR1 and CDR2: ENHRY, SYGVKD. The CDR3, as DNA: TGTGCCATCAGCCCCGGGACTAGGACTAGAGATACGCAGTATTTT. The encoded protein is CAISPGTRTRDTQYF.

This chain joins TRBV29-1 and TRBJ2-1; a possible D gene is TRBD1 (5 bases). The CDR3 is 15 amino acids. From germline, CDR1 is SQVTM and CDR2 ANQGSEA. The V and J ends lost 6 bases and 1 base respectively, with 16 bases between them. This chain's CDR3 is CSVGGEGVSYNEQFF. CDR3 nucleotides: TGCAGCGTCGGCGGAGAAGGGGTATCCTACAATGAGCAGTTCTTC.

This chain connects TRBV24-1 to TRBJ1-2; 12 bases fit TRBD1. This CDR3 contains 15 residues. J gave up 7 bases and V 3 bases, and 5 bases lay outside the gene matches. CDR1 and CDR2 from the germline V gene are KGHDR and SFDVKD. CDR3 amino acids: CATSDPGTGGSGYTF. In nucleotides, the CDR3 is TGTGCCACCAGTGATCCCGGGACAGGGGGCTCTGGCTACACCTTC.

The chain couples TRBV21-1 to TRBJ2-1; TRBD1 is taken as the D call from the table, unchecked against the DNA. TRBV21-1 represents a pseudogene. The CDR3 is 18 amino acids. The DNA for the CDR3 is TGTGCCAGCAGCAGGCCGGGACAGGGGGAAATGGGCTACAATGAGCAGTTCTTC. This codes for CASSRPGQGEMGYNEQFF.

This sequence joins TRBV6-5 and TRBJ1-5, with a possible D match to TRBD1 (6 bases). The CDR3 is 14 amino acids. Looked up from germline, CDR1 is MNHEY and CDR2 is SVGAGI. V gave up 0 bases and J gave up 4 bases, with 7 bases separating them. CDR3 sequence reads: CASSYSDRNQPQHF. For the CDR3, the DNA is TGTGCCAGCAGTTACTCGGACAGAAATCAGCCCCAGCATTTT.

V and J are TRBV7-3 and TRBJ2-1; 10 bases align to TRBD2. The germline gives CDR1 SGHTA, CDR2 FQGTGA. The CDR3 has 14 residues. The V and J ends lost 5 bases and 9 bases, in that order; junction bases with no gene match: 7. The CDR3 protein is CASSPTLAGGEQFF. The CDR3 DNA follows: TGTGCCAGCAGCCCAACCTTAGCGGGAGGTGAGCAGTTCTTC.

This clone was seen many times. CDR3: CASSLGRNSGNTIYF. The CDR3 bases are TGTGCCAGCAGCTTAGGGAGGAACTCTGGAAACACCATATATTTT. The rearrangement links TRBV7-6 to TRBJ1-3; D ambiguous. The CDR3 has 15 residues. Germline lookup yields CDR1 SGHVS and CDR2 FNYEAQ. Between the trimmed V and J ends, which lost 1 base and 0 bases, there was a span of 7 bases.

There are a few counts of this clone. V is TRBV6-4 and J is TRBJ2-1; D might be TRBD2 (5 bases). CDR1 is MRHNA and CDR2 is SNTAGT in the germline V gene. Between the trimmed V and J ends, which lost 11 bases and 2 bases, there was a span of 22 bases. The CDR3 is 16 residues long. In DNA, the CDR3 is TGTGCCCATCAAAGGGCAGGCGGGTGCACCTACAATGAGCAGTTCTTC. Translated: CAHQRAGGCTYNEQFF.

The J gene is TRBJ1-6, the V gene TRBV5-1; 8 bases match TRBD1. Germline V gene sequence: CDR1 SGHRS, CDR2 YFSETQ. Trimming cost V 0 bases and J 9 bases; bases outside gene matches: 5. CDR3 length: 15 amino acids. The CDR3, as DNA: TGCGCCAGCAGCTTGGGGACAGGGAGCAGTTCACCCCTCCACTTT. Translated, it gives CASSLGTGSSSPLHF.

A few counts support this clone. The CDR3: CASSLGTLQPQHF. The CDR3 region has the DNA TGTGCCAGCAGCTTAGGAACACTACAGCCCCAGCATTTT. The chain employs TRBV11-2 and TRBJ1-5; D uncertain. Germline CDR1 reads SGHAT; CDR2 reads FQNNGV. The CDR3 loop spans 13 amino acids. Trimming shortened V by 1 base and J by 7 bases, and 8 bases separated the two germline ends. Combining the CDR3 with reference TRBV11-2 and TRBJ1-5 gives the whole variable domain EAGVAQSPRYKIIEKRQSVAFWCNPISGHATLYWYQQILGQGPKLLIQFQNNGVVDDSQLPKDRFSAERLKGVDSTLKIQPAKLEDSAVYLCASSLGTLQPQHFGDGTRLSIL.

The chain employs TRBV6-2 or TRBV6-3 and TRBJ2-3, with D perhaps TRBD2 (7 bases). Per germline, CDR1 MNHEY and CDR2 SVGEGT. The CDR3 totals 15 residues. The V gene lost 2 bases and the J gene lost 0 bases, with 9 bases spanning the gap. The CDR3 loop reads CASSYGGASTDTQYF. CDR3 sequence (DNA): TGTGCCAGCAGTTACGGGGGGGCCAGCACAGATACGCAGTATTTT.

The CDR3 bases are TGTGCCAGTAGTATAGTCCCGTCCAACTATGGCTACACCTTC. Its protein product is CASSIVPSNYGYTF. The chain is built from TRBV19 and TRBJ1-2; no firm D call. The CDR3 runs 14 residues. CDR1 is LNHDA and CDR2 is SQIVND in the germline V gene (reference sequence). V lost 1 base to trimming and J lost 2 bases, with 8 bases between them.

The chain links TRBV28 to TRBJ2-7; possibly TRBD1 for D (5 bases). Trimming shortened V by 2 bases and J by 0 bases, and 5 bases separated the two germline ends. The CDR3 sequence is 13 residues long. From germline, CDR1 is MDHEN and CDR2 SYDVKM. CDR3 sequence (DNA): TGTGCCAGCAGTTTACAGGGCTCCTACGAGCAGTACTTC. It is translated as CASSLQGSYEQYF.

The chain recombines TRBV2 with TRBJ2-3; 12 bases agree with TRBD2. The length of the CDR3 is 17 residues. With 1 base clipped from V and 3 bases from J, the junction kept 5 bases outside the gene matches. CDR1 is SNHLY and CDR2 is FYNNEI in the germline V gene. The CDR3 here is CASSEVGLAGGTDTQYF. In DNA, the CDR3 is TGTGCCAGCAGTGAAGTAGGTCTAGCGGGAGGGACAGATACGCAGTATTTT.

CDR3 residues: CASGQREGHNEQFF. CDR3 DNA sequence: TGTGCCAGCGGACAGCGGGAGGGCCACAATGAGCAGTTCTTC. The chain carries TRBV14 and TRBJ2-1, with TRBD2 matching over 10 bases. Trimming took 8 bases from V and 5 from J; bases not matched to a gene: 6. The CDR3 has 14 residues. CDR1 and CDR2 from the germline V gene are SGHDN and FVKESK.

The CDR3 nucleotides read TGCGCCAGCAGCCAGGGAAATCAGGGGGACCTTCGTAATGAAAAACTGTTTTTT. It specifies CASSQGNQGDLRNEKLFF. The chain combines TRBV4-3 with TRBJ1-4, with TRBD1 matching over 7 bases. With V trimmed by 3 bases and J by 4 bases, 14 bases remained unmatched. CDR1 and CDR2 (germline): LGHNA, YSLEER. This CDR3 has 18 amino acids.

The chain is built from TRBV7-9 and TRBJ1-1; D remains ambiguous. Trimming cost V 5 bases and J 1 base, with 8 bases left between them. The CDR3 consists of 13 residues. In germline, CDR1 is SEHNR, CDR2 FQNEAQ (reference sequence). CDR3 bases: TGTGCCAGCAGCGCGCCCGGGAACACTGAAGCTTTCTTT. This sequence encodes CASSAPGNTEAFF.

This chain connects TRBV7-9 to TRBJ1-4; 9 bases line up with TRBD1. Looked up from germline, CDR1 is SEHNR and CDR2 is FQNEAQ (reference sequence). This CDR3 contains 14 residues. Trimming at V came to 4 bases and at J to 8 bases, leaving 5 bases not matched to a gene. CDR3 loop: CASSYRGLGEKLFF. The CDR3 DNA reads as TGTGCCAGCAGCTACAGGGGGCTCGGAGAAAAACTGTTTTTT.

The rearrangement joins TRBV6-5 to TRBJ1-1, with 8 bases lining up with TRBD1. V was clipped by 5 bases and J by 5 bases; unmatched bases: 7. The CDR3 totals 14 residues. Germline assignment: CDR1 MNHEY and CDR2 SVGAGI. In nucleotides, the CDR3 is TGTGCCAGCAGTCAACAGGGGGGGCGTACTGAAGCTTTCTTT. Translation: CASSQQGGRTEAFF.

This clone was counted a single time. The chain has TRBV28 and TRBJ1-5; 8 positions match TRBD1. The V segment lost 7 bases and the J segment 4 bases; nucleotides outside the gene matches: 9. The CDR3 is 15 amino acids. Germline CDR1 MDHEN, CDR2 SYDVKM. The CDR3 coding sequence is TGTGCCAGCACGGAGCAGGGGGCATTAAATCAGCCCCAGCATTTT. It codes for CASTEQGALNQPQHF.

Only a few counts were recorded for this clone. The chain couples TRBV28 to TRBJ1-5; the match to TRBD1 covers 9 bases. The ends lost 4 bases at V and 6 bases at J; junction bases unmatched: 7. The CDR3 extends over 15 amino acids. The germline V gene encodes CDR1 MDHEN and CDR2 SYDVKM. In DNA, the CDR3 is TGTGCCAGCAGTTCTCCGGGACAGGGCACTCAGCCCCAGCATTTT. It encodes CASSSPGQGTQPQHF.

The J gene is TRBJ1-4, the V gene TRBV30; D call uncertain. V was trimmed by 0 bases and J by 7 bases, leaving 9 bases between them. This CDR3 spans 13 amino acids. Germline loops: CDR1 GTSNPN, CDR2 SVGIG (reference sequence). CDR3: CAWSVAGGEKLFF. The CDR3 coding sequence is TGTGCCTGGAGTGTAGCCGGTGGTGAAAAACTGTTTTTT.

The chain uses TRBV14 and TRBJ1-1, with D possibly TRBD1 on 5 matching bases. Trimming shortened V by 0 bases and J by 7 bases, and 12 bases separated the two germline ends. Germline V lookup: CDR1 SGHDN, CDR2 FVKESK. The CDR3 has 14 amino acids. CDR3 nucleotides: TGTGCCAGCAGCCAAGAAAGGGGTCGGAGTGAAGCTTTCTTT. Amino acids: CASSQERGRSEAFF. The full variable domain, with the rest looked up from reference TRBV14 and TRBJ1-1, is EAGVTQFPSHSVIEKGQTVTLRCDPISGHDNLYWYRRVMGKEIKFLLHFVKESKQDESGMPNNRFLAERTGGTYSTLKVQPAELEDSGVYFCASSQERGRSEAFFGQGTRLTVV.

This sequence joins TRBV3-1 (or the pseudogene TRBV3-2) and TRBJ2-3, with 10 bases that match TRBD2. Germline V gene data show CDR1 as LGHDT and CDR2 as YNNKEL (reference sequence). Trimming took 1 base from V and 2 from J; bases not matched to a gene: 3. The CDR3 consists of 16 residues. The chain's CDR3 is CASSQASGGPTDTQYF. The CDR3 region has the DNA TGTGCCAGCAGCCAAGCTAGCGGGGGACCCACAGATACGCAGTATTTT.

This rearrangement joins TRBV28 to TRBJ1-5, with D uncertain. Per germline, CDR1 MDHEN and CDR2 SYDVKM. V was cut by 4 bases and J by 2 bases, with 12 bases left in between. The CDR3 is 15 residues long. CDR3 loop: CASSYVGSGNQPQHF. The DNA of the CDR3 is TGTGCCAGCAGTTACGTGGGCAGTGGCAATCAGCCCCAGCATTTT.

The rearrangement joins TRBV28 to TRBJ1-1; TRBD1 aligns across 10 bases. J lost 5 bases, V lost 2 bases, and 5 bases had no gene match. CDR1 and CDR2 (germline): MDHEN, SYDVKM. The CDR3 is made up of 15 amino acids. DNA for the CDR3: TGTGCCAGCAGTTTAGGGGGACAGGGGCGGACTGAAGCTTTCTTT. Translation gives CASSLGGQGRTEAFF.

This clone was picked up a small number of times. This chain uses TRBV4-3 with TRBJ1-6; no clear D gene. V was clipped by 3 bases and J by 10 bases, with 16 bases between them. CDR3 length: 15 amino acids. Germline assignment: CDR1 LGHNA and CDR2 YSLEER. CDR3 residues: CASSQGLRVGSPLHF. The CDR3 coding sequence is TGCGCCAGCAGCCAGGGGTTGAGGGTCGGCTCACCCCTCCACTTT.